Shown below are 20 T cell receptor beta chains from a single sample sequenced in a study of naive and memory T cell subsets. Amplification of ligated cDNA took four PCR rounds with SP2 and nested alpha and beta constant primers. One entry per CDR3 protein, called by TCRdb with MiXCR from the 5' RACE reads. Of roughly 48,000 distinct CDR3 sequences in the sample, around 5% were seen once. A UMI-containing oligonucleotide was joined by 3' ligation to the TCR cDNA template. These receptors came from a female donor in good health.

This clonotype was observed many times. The chain is built from TRBV6-6 and TRBJ1-5; unclear D gene. In germline, CDR1 is MNHNY, CDR2 SVGAGI (reference sequence). Trimming left V 7 bases short and J 0 bases short, with 13 bases between. The CDR3 covers 15 residues. The chain's CDR3 is CASTGKADSNQPQHF. The CDR3 bases are TGTGCCAGCACCGGAAAGGCGGATAGCAATCAGCCCCAGCATTTT.

As for this clonotype: One base away lies a much larger clone, so this may be a sequencing read error. V gene TRBV15 combines with J gene TRBJ1-4; D ambiguous. Germline values: CDR1 LNHNV, CDR2 YYDKDF (reference sequence). The CDR3 has 13 amino acids. In DNA, the CDR3 is TGTGTCACCAGCAGCCGTAAGGGCGAAAAACTGTTTTTT. It codes for CVTSSRKGEKLFF.

At least ten counts were recorded for this clonotype. The V and J genes are TRBV13 and TRBJ2-3; the match to TRBD2 covers 11 bases. The CDR3 is 15 residues long. Germline loops: CDR1 PRHDT, CDR2 FYEKMQ (reference sequence). V was clipped by 7 bases and J by 5 bases; unmatched bases: 8. Written as DNA, the CDR3 is TGTGCCAGCACCGAGACTAGCGGGAAAGGAGATACGCAGTATTTT. As protein: CASTETSGKGDTQYF.

This clonotype has at least ten counts. The genes are TRBV18 and TRBJ2-1; D is unclear. Germline V gene data show CDR1 as KGHSH and CDR2 as LQKENI. This CDR3 is 14 amino acids long. V lost 3 bases and J 3 bases, leaving 9 bases between the germline ends. Here the CDR3 reads CASSPQTGYNEQFF. CDR3 sequence (DNA): TGTGCCAGCTCACCCCAAACTGGCTACAATGAGCAGTTCTTC. The full variable domain, with the rest looked up from reference TRBV18 and TRBJ2-1, is NAGVMQNPRHLVRRRGQEARLRCSPMKGHSHVYWYRQLPEEGLKFMVYLQKENIIDESGMPKERFSAEFPKEGPSILRIQQVVRGDSAAYFCASSPQTGYNEQFFGPGTRLTVL.

This clonotype was recorded at least ten times. The chain combines TRBV28 with TRBJ2-7, with TRBD2 matching over 9 bases. The CDR3 is 13 amino acids. V was pared by 5 bases and J by 5 bases, with 4 bases of the junction left unmatched. Germline CDR1 and CDR2: MDHEN and SYDVKM. The CDR3 here is CASSTPSGNEQYF. The CDR3 DNA sequence: TGTGCCAGCAGTACGCCTAGCGGGAACGAGCAGTACTTC.

This clonotype was found many times. The chain employs TRBV2 and TRBJ2-4; 11 bases align to TRBD2. The CDR3 is 13 residues long. Per germline, CDR1 SNHLY and CDR2 FYNNEI. Trimming cost V 6 bases and J 6 bases; bases outside gene matches: 1. In DNA form, the CDR3 reads TGTGCCAGCAGAGGGACTAGCGGAAACATTCAGTACTTC. Translation gives CASRGTSGNIQYF.

This clonotype was found a few times. This chain connects TRBV28 to TRBJ1-5, with 7 bases fitting TRBD1. The V gene's germline CDR1 is MDHEN and CDR2 SYDVKM. This CDR3 comprises 15 residues. V shed 5 bases and J 2 bases; nucleotides not matched to a gene: 6. The CDR3 DNA is TGTGCCAGCAGTCGTGAGGGGGCTGGCAATCAGCCCCAGCATTTT. Its protein is CASSREGAGNQPQHF.

This clonotype has only a few counts. The chain has TRBV10-3 and TRBJ2-1; tentative D call: TRBD2 (6 bases). CDR3 length: 14 amino acids. Germline V lookup: CDR1 ENHRY, CDR2 SYGVKD. V lost 6 bases, J lost 6 bases, and 15 bases lay in between. In DNA form, the CDR3 reads TGTGCCATCAGGCCGGGAGTGGCCAGCAATGAGCAGTTCTTC. The encoded protein is CAIRPGVASNEQFF.

At least ten counts were recorded for this clonotype. The J gene is TRBJ1-6, the V gene TRBV27, with 7 bases identical to TRBD1. Germline loops: CDR1 MNHEY, CDR2 SMNVEV (reference sequence). Germline trimming cut 5 bases from V and 4 bases from J; bases unmatched to any gene: 5. The CDR3 extends over 15 amino acids. The CDR3: CASSTPGGYNSPLHF. CDR3 sequence (DNA): TGTGCCAGCAGTACTCCAGGGGGGTATAATTCACCCCTCCACTTT.

The table lists this clonotype with many counts. The rearrangement links TRBV2 to TRBJ2-1; 10 bases map to TRBD2. With 2 bases clipped from V and 8 bases from J, the junction kept 12 bases outside the gene matches. Per the germline V gene, CDR1 is SNHLY and CDR2 is FYNNEI. The CDR3 loop spans 17 amino acids. The CDR3 sequence: CASSERLAGGSLYEQFF. The CDR3 DNA reads as TGTGCCAGCAGTGAAAGGTTAGCGGGAGGAAGTTTGTATGAGCAGTTCTTC.

This clonotype has ten or more counts. The CDR3, as DNA: TGTGCCAGCAGTTACGGGAATGCAGGGGGCACTGAAGCTTTCTTT. As protein: CASSYGNAGGTEAFF. The V gene is TRBV6-6, the J gene TRBJ1-1; the match to TRBD1 covers 7 bases. Unmatched junction bases numbered 7, after V lost 2 bases and J lost 4 bases. This CDR3 is built from 15 residues. In germline, CDR1 is MNHNY, CDR2 SVGAGI (reference sequence).

This rearrangement joins TRBV5-4 to TRBJ2-5; no firm D call. Germline V gives CDR1 SGHNT, CDR2 YYREEE (reference sequence). The CDR3 is 14 amino acids. The ends were cut back, 1 base at V and 0 bases at J, with 7 bases in the middle. The CDR3 DNA follows: TGTGCCAGCAGCTTGTCAGACAACCAAGAGACCCAGTACTTC. It specifies CASSLSDNQETQYF.

This clonotype turned up a few times. V gene TRBV28 combines with J gene TRBJ2-1; D perhaps matches TRBD2 (6 bases). CDR1 is MDHEN and CDR2 is SYDVKM in the germline V gene. This CDR3 has 16 residues. The V end lost 5 bases, the J end lost 7 bases, and 21 bases lay between the germline ends. The CDR3, as DNA: TGTGCCAGCAGTAGACGGGAGAAGGTTATTGTAAATGAGCAGTTCTTC. Translated, it gives CASSRREKVIVNEQFF.

This clonotype was observed many times. The genes are TRBV6-5 and TRBJ2-7; D remains unclear. The germline CDR1 and CDR2 sequences are MNHEY and SVGAGI. The V end was cut by 2 bases, the J end by 5 bases, with 7 bases between. The CDR3 totals 12 residues. Here the CDR3 reads CASSYMGNEQYF. Written as DNA, the CDR3 is TGTGCCAGCAGTTACATGGGAAACGAGCAGTACTTC.

This clonotype was counted many times. The chain employs TRBV7-9 and TRBJ1-1; 7 bases agree with TRBD1. CDR1 is SEHNR, CDR2 FQNEAQ, per germline (reference sequence). J gave up 3 bases and V 6 bases, and 7 bases lay outside the gene matches. This CDR3 comprises 14 residues. The CDR3 nucleotides read TGTGCCAGCAGACCCGACAGGGAGGACACTGAAGCTTTCTTT. This translates into CASRPDREDTEAFF.

This clonotype was observed at least ten times. The chain employs TRBV28 and TRBJ1-2; 9 positions match TRBD1. V lost 5 bases to trimming and J lost 5 bases; unmatched junction nucleotides: 6. The CDR3 is 14 residues long. Germline V lookup: CDR1 MDHEN, CDR2 SYDVKM. Here the CDR3 reads CASSAGTGHYGYTF. The CDR3 coding sequence is TGTGCCAGCAGTGCAGGGACAGGGCATTATGGCTACACCTTC.

At least ten counts were recorded for this clonotype. The chain employs TRBV30 and TRBJ2-2; TRBD2 is a possible D gene (6 bases). Trimming took off 0 bases at V and 1 base at J, with 12 bases between the two ends. The CDR3 covers 16 residues. Germline V gene lookup returns CDR1 GTSNPN and CDR2 SVGIG (reference sequence). For the CDR3, the DNA is TGTGCCTGGAGTGTACGAGGGAGGTGGAACACCGGGGAGCTGTTTTTT. Its protein product is CAWSVRGRWNTGELFF.

Many counts were recorded for this clonotype. The chain joins TRBV6-1 to TRBJ1-5; D is perhaps TRBD1 (6 bases). Germline CDR1 MNHNS, CDR2 SASEGT. The CDR3 runs to 18 residues. Trimming pared 6 bases from V and 2 bases from J, leaving 23 bases between. The DNA of the CDR3 is TGTGCCAGCAGAACACCCACACAGGGAACCACGGGCAATCAGCCCCAGCATTTT. Translating gives CASRTPTQGTTGNQPQHF.

This clonotype has a count of ten or more. The chain combines TRBV20-1 with TRBJ1-2; D is undetermined. The CDR3 is 14 residues long. V lost 6 bases to trimming and J lost 1 base, with 15 bases between them. Germline CDR1 is DFQATT and CDR2 is SNEGSKA (reference sequence). Here the CDR3 reads CSASFRSLNYGYTF. The CDR3 DNA reads TGCAGTGCCTCGTTCAGGTCGCTTAACTATGGCTACACCTTC.

This clonotype came up many times. The V and J genes are TRBV10-2 and TRBJ2-5; 9 nucleotides align to TRBD1. Losses at the gene ends were 6 bases for V and 4 bases for J; bases not matched to a gene: 6. This CDR3 contains 14 residues. Per germline, CDR1 WSHSY and CDR2 SAAADI. This CDR3 reads CASRDTGGGETQYF. CDR3 in DNA: TGCGCCAGCAGGGATACAGGGGGCGGAGAGACCCAGTACTTC.